This TCR beta chain was identified in a study of blood T cell repertoires in COVID-19 (dated by TCRdb to the early 2020s). About the full investigation: Samples from collaborators originated in the United States, Italy and Spain and spanned both the acute and convalescent phases of COVID-19. The material from the prospective study consisted of cDNA or gDNA derived from T cells, B-cell-depleted T cells, or PBMCs. The dataset comprised deeply sampled blood TCRbeta repertoires from subjects exposed to, actively infected with, or recovered from COVID-19. The repertoires were made available in a free public database intended to serve as a resource for research on the immune response to SARS-CoV-2. The samples were drawn from the first 160 participants of the ongoing ImmuneRACE study and from some 1,300 subjects provided by 6 global collaborators. A de-identified subject ID, COVID-19 status, age in years and sex were almost always included in the sample metadata. Where HLA class I and class II types were available, the types were taken from metadata supplied by the sample provider, not from assay-based typing. The full study reports these points: The amount of clinical and demographic metadata varied by source and participant and was provided uncurated.

The collaborating institutions used their own protocols to collect whole blood in K2EDTA tubes. For TCRbeta analysis, collaborator samples were shipped as frozen whole blood, as isolated PBMCs, or as DNA extracted from either sample type. Comment on this clone: Its antigen remains undetermined. The sample holds no much larger clone one base away, and base qualities are not on file.

The CDR3 goes from the cysteine to the phenylalanine over 13 residues. Only CDR3 DNA remains: 39 bases, in frame from the first base. Via the germline V gene (reference sequence), CDR1 is LGHDT and CDR2 YNNKEL. V loses 0 bases, J loses 10 bases, and the germline ends lie 12 bases apart. The immunoSEQ Assay, a bias-controlled multiplex PCR, was used to amplify TCRbeta CDR3 regions from genomic DNA. Per the source publication's procedure: Within the assay, amplification of reference gene primers was used to estimate how many nucleated cells each sample contained. Sequence reads were collapsed and filtered to measure the absolute abundance of every unique TCRbeta CDR3 rearrangement. For each sample, productive Simpson clonality was calculated by taking the square root of Simpson's diversity index across productive rearrangements. TCRdb holds this immuneACCESS table with in-frame rearrangements only. Some clones are missing; in checked studies, unresolved V genes explain under half, and the rest has no known cause. The V and J calls and the clone size are those of that table, but D and trimming were determined from the DNA. This sample lists 100,000 to 120,000 clones; 65% to 90% were detected once. The top ten constitute 16% of the sample.

The chain is encoded by TRBV3-1 (or the pseudogene TRBV3-2) joined to TRBJ1-1; the D gene lacks a confident call. The TCR was taken from a woman aged 60 to 75 with acute or convalescent COVID-19. Input material: peripheral blood. The CDR3 has the sequence CASSQDVVYGAFF. The nucleotide sequence is given as TGTGCCAGCAGCCAAGATGTAGTATATGGAGCTTTCTTT.